This T cell receptor (beta chain) was recovered during a study of regulatory T cells in long-lasting Graves disease. Study results and limitations: Persistent disease exhibited a predilection for TRBV28, TRBJ1-2 and TRBJ2-5.

In its sample, this clonotype was seen many times. Its specificity is unknown. CDR1 is SEHNR, CDR2 FQNEAQ, per germline (reference sequence). V trimming: 5 bases; J trimming: 9 bases; junction bases outside the gene matches: 11. CDR3 length equals 15 residues. The time point: newly diagnosed GD, antithyroid drugs for less than 3 months. Extracted PBMC RNA gave rise to the TCR library. Criteria from the American Thyroid Association guidelines were applied to diagnose Graves' disease. Researchers made TCR beta libraries by using iRepertoire HTBI primers and running Arm-PCR on CDR3 regions. A single record per CDR3 protein comes from TCRdb applying MiXCR to the multiplex PCR reads. The sample carries approximately 560,000 distinct CDR3 sequences, around 16% recorded once. A further study also used this sample, focusing on T cells in Graves' hyperthyroidism and ophthalmopathy.

J is TRBJ2-1 and V is TRBV7-9, with 9 bases lining up with TRBD1. Source: peripheral blood mononuclear cells (PBMCs), taken at new diagnosis, from a patient treated with antithyroid drugs. This sequence was found in a man in his late teens or twenties with Graves disease. CDR3 in amino acids: CASSDRDRDFPEQFF. The CDR3 DNA follows: TGTGCCAGCAGCGACCGGGACAGGGATTTCCCTGAGCAGTTCTTC.